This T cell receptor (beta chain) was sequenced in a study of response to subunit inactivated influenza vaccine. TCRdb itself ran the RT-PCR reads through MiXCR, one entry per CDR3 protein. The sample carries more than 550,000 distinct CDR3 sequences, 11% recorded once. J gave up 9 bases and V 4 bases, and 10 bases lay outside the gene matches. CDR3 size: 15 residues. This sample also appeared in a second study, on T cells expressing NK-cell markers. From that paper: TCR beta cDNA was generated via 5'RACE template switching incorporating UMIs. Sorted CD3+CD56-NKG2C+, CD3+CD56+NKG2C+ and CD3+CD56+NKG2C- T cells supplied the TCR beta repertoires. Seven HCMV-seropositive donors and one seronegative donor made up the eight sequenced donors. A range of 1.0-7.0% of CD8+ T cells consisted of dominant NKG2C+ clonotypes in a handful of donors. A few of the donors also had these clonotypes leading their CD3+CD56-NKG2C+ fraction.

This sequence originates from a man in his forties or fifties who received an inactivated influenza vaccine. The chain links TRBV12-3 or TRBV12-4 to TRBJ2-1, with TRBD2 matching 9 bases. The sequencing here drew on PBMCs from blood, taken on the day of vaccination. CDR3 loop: CASSSLGLAIGEQFF. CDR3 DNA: TGTGCCAGCAGTTCCTTGGGACTAGCAATTGGTGAGCAGTTCTTC.